What follows are 5 T cell receptor beta chains derived from one specimen sequenced in a study of shared clonotypes between healthy human individuals (dated by TCRdb to the early 2020s). The method behind the library was the immunoSEQ multiplex PCR assay. Held by TCRdb, this immuneACCESS table contains in-frame sequences only and omits some clones. Under half of the omission traces to an unresolved V gene where checked; the cause of the rest is unknown. Within this sample are roughly 1,000,000 clones, with approximately 80% of them counted one time only. In total, the top ten clones hold around 0.47% of the sample. Sequenced: memory CD4+ T cells from PBMCs. The sample's cell subset or site, from its label and the paper: CD45RA-negative fraction. These TCRs come from a man between 18 and 29 years old in good health. Some clones in this sample may be carry-over from other donors' samples.

The rearrangement uses TRBV7-6 and TRBJ2-2, with D perhaps TRBD2 (6 bases). The CDR3 runs to 13 residues. Germline V gene lookup returns CDR1 SGHVS and CDR2 FNYEAQ. The V end lost 5 bases, the J end lost 5 bases, and 9 bases lay between the germline ends. The CDR3 loop reads CASSPGGTGELFF. Here the CDR3 DNA reads TGTGCCAGCAGCCCTGGGGGGACCGGGGAGCTGTTTTTT.

The V and J genes are TRBV11-2 and TRBJ1-4; D gene uncertain. V was shortened by 2 bases and J by 0 bases, with 7 bases between the two germline ends. Germline loops: CDR1 SGHAT, CDR2 FQNNGV. The CDR3 length is 15 residues. CDR3 sequence (DNA): TGTGCCAGCAGCTTAAGGAGTGCAACTAATGAAAAACTGTTTTTT. Translating it yields CASSLRSATNEKLFF.

This clone has only one observation. The chain combines TRBV28 with TRBJ2-7; 7 bases are shared with TRBD1. Germline V lookup: CDR1 MDHEN, CDR2 SYDVKM. The V and J ends lost 5 bases and 0 bases, in that order; junction bases with no gene match: 4. The CDR3 runs 14 residues. CDR3 nucleotide sequence: TGTGCCAGCAGTGGTTGGACAGGCTCCTACGAGCAGTACTTC. Translating it yields CASSGWTGSYEQYF.

The chain carries TRBV4-1 and TRBJ1-2, with D hard to call. The CDR3 totals 12 residues. V gave up 4 bases and J gave up 5 bases, with 8 bases separating them. The V gene's germline CDR1 is MGHRA and CDR2 YSYEKL. CDR3 residues: CASSPPGYGYTF. The CDR3 region has the DNA TGCGCCAGCAGCCCCCCCGGGTATGGCTACACCTTC.

This chain uses TRBV2 with TRBJ2-2; TRBD2 matches 8 bases. The junction had 2 bases not matched to a gene; V was cut back by 9 bases and J by 5 bases. Germline V gene data show CDR1 as SNHLY and CDR2 as FYNNEI. The CDR3 spans 12 residues. The DNA of the CDR3 is TGTGCCAGTCGGGGGGGAACCGGGGAGCTGTTTTTT. This gives the protein CASRGGTGELFF.